The next 9 T cell receptor beta chains were all read from a single sample in a study of OX40 agonist ivuxolimab in advanced cancers. Using immunoSEQ multiplex PCR, the repertoire was profiled, and TCRdb retains in-frame clones only, with some absent. The data show about 77,000 clones, roughly 91% seen once. The specimen comprised CD4+ or CD8+ T cells sorted from blood, sampled in a trial of the OX40 agonist ivuxolimab. Receptors were obtained from an adult with an advanced solid tumor such as melanoma, head and neck, liver or kidney cancer.

The rearrangement uses TRBV19 and TRBJ1-1; no reliable D call. CDR1 LNHDA and CDR2 SQIVND come from the germline V gene (reference sequence). The CDR3 runs 13 residues. Trimming left V 3 bases short and J 3 bases short, with 8 bases between. CDR3: CASSIDLDTEAFF. CDR3 bases: TGTGCCAGTAGTATCGACCTAGACACTGAAGCTTTCTTT.

The rearrangement uses TRBV10-3 and TRBJ2-1; 9 bases match TRBD2. The length of the CDR3 is 15 residues. With 1 base clipped from V and 6 bases from J, the junction kept 4 bases outside the gene matches. Germline V gene sequence: CDR1 ENHRY, CDR2 SYGVKD. The CDR3 here is CAISEYGGRANEQFF. The CDR3 DNA reads as TGTGCCATCAGTGAGTACGGCGGGAGGGCCAATGAGCAGTTCTTC.

V is TRBV5-5 and J is TRBJ1-5; D unresolved. V was clipped by 3 bases and J by 4 bases, with 17 bases between them. The CDR3 runs to 16 residues. Per germline, CDR1 SGHKS and CDR2 YYEKEE (reference sequence). CDR3 residues: CASSSSSGARNQPQHF. The CDR3 region has the DNA TGTGCCAGCAGCTCCTCGAGTGGCGCGCGGAATCAGCCCCAGCATTTT.

V usage is TRBV6-5 and J usage is TRBJ1-2, with 10 bases that match TRBD1. This CDR3 has 15 residues. The ends lost 1 base at V and 7 bases at J; junction bases unmatched: 6. Germline V gives CDR1 MNHEY, CDR2 SVGAGI. CDR3 region: CASSYFVGTGVGYTF. The CDR3 nucleotides are TGTGCCAGCAGTTACTTCGTCGGGACAGGGGTTGGCTACACCTTC.

The J gene is TRBJ2-2, the V gene TRBV7-9; D is unresolved. CDR1 and CDR2 (germline): SEHNR, FQNEAQ (reference sequence). The V end lost 5 bases, the J end lost 8 bases, and 9 bases lay between the germline ends. The CDR3 has 12 residues. The CDR3 DNA sequence: TGTGCCAGCAGCCCGAACTTAGGGGAGCTGTTTTTT. This codes for CASSPNLGELFF. Full variable domain (outside the CDR3, taken from reference TRBV7-9 and TRBJ2-2): DTGVSQNPRHKITKRGQNVTFRCDPISEHNRLYWYRQTLGQGPEFLTYFQNEAQLEKSRLLSDRFSAERPKGSFSTLEIQRTEQGDSAMYLCASSPNLGELFFGEGSRLTVL.

About this clone: Additional DNA sequences in this sample encode the identical CDR3. This rearrangement joins TRBV5-1 to TRBJ1-4, with a weak D call TRBD1 (6 bases). Germline lookup yields CDR1 SGHRS and CDR2 YFSETQ. The CDR3 is made up of 14 amino acids. Trimming cost V 4 bases and J 6 bases, with 13 bases left between them. The CDR3 protein is CASSLGGGDEKLFF. CDR3 DNA: TGCGCCAGCAGCCTCGGAGGGGGGGATGAAAAACTGTTTTTT.

The rearrangement links TRBV18 to TRBJ2-7; 7 positions match TRBD1. V was pared by 3 bases and J by 3 bases, with 2 bases of the junction left unmatched. The CDR3 extends over 13 amino acids. Per the germline V gene, CDR1 is KGHSH and CDR2 is LQKENI. The CDR3 bases are TGTGCCAGCTCACCTCGGACAGGCTACGAGCAGTACTTC. Residues: CASSPRTGYEQYF.

This clone was detected a few times. The chain joins TRBV5-1 to TRBJ2-6; 10 bases are shared with TRBD1. Germline lookup yields CDR1 SGHRS and CDR2 YFSETQ. After removal of 4 bases from V and 4 bases from J, the junction contained 17 bases not matched to a gene. This CDR3 comprises 20 residues. The CDR3 nucleotides read TGCGCCAGCAGCCCGGATCGACAGGGGGCGCTTGTAACCGGGGCCAACGTCCTGACTTTC. Amino acids: CASSPDRQGALVTGANVLTF.

The J gene is TRBJ2-3, the V gene TRBV10-3; 14 nucleotides line up with TRBD2. Germline V gene lookup returns CDR1 ENHRY and CDR2 SYGVKD. There are 16 residues in the CDR3. After removal of 10 bases from V and 1 base from J, the junction contained 7 bases not matched to a gene. The CDR3 nucleotides are TGTGCCACCGGGACTAGCGGGAGTGGCGGCACAGATACGCAGTATTTT. Translating it yields CATGTSGSGGTDTQYF.